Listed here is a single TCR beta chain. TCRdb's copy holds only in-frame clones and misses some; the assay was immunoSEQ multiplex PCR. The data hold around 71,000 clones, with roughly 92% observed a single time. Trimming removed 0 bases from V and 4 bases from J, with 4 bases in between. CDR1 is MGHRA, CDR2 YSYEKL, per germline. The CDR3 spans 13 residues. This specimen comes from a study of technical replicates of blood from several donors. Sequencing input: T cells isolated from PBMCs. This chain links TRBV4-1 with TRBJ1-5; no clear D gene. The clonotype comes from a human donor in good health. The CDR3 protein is CASSQDRNQPQHF. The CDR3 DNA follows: TGCGCCAGCAGCCAAGACAGAAATCAGCCCCAGCATTTT.